This entry lists 25 T cell receptor beta chains sequenced from one sample in a study of blood T cell repertoires in COVID-19. The protocol was immunoSEQ multiplex PCR, while the TCRdb copy is restricted to in-frame clones and leaves out a portion. Among hundreds of thousands of clones listed, more than 75% were seen once. Sequencing was carried out using PBMCs or T cells enriched from blood (not recorded which). These receptor sequences come from a woman aged 55-70 years in a cohort exposed to, infected with or recovered from COVID-19 (not recorded which).

The chain combines TRBV9 with TRBJ1-4; weak D call: TRBD1 (6 bases). The germline gives CDR1 SGDLS, CDR2 YYNGEE. CDR3 length: 16 residues. The V gene lost 4 bases and the J gene lost 0 bases, with 13 bases spanning the gap. The CDR3 DNA follows: TGTGCCAGCAGCCCTACAGGGTATGCAACTAATGAAAAACTGTTTTTT. This encodes CASSPTGYATNEKLFF. The variable domain in full, with the rest retrieved from reference TRBV9 and TRBJ1-4, is DSGVTQTPKHLITATGQRVTLRCSPRSGDLSVYWYQQSLDQGLQFLIQYYNGEERAKGNILERFSAQQFPDLHSELNLSSLELGDSALYFCASSPTGYATNEKLFFGSGTQLSVL.

This chain uses TRBV6-6 with TRBJ2-7, with D tentatively TRBD2 (6 bases). This CDR3 is 16 amino acids long. V shed 0 bases and J shed 1 base, with 13 bases lying between them. In germline, CDR1 is MNHNY, CDR2 SVGAGI (reference sequence). The CDR3 bases are TGTGCCAGCAGTTACTCTGGCGGGATGGGGTCCTACGAGCAGTACTTC. Protein sequence: CASSYSGGMGSYEQYF.

The J gene is TRBJ1-1, the V gene TRBV11-2; 9 bases line up with TRBD1. Per the germline V gene, CDR1 is SGHAT and CDR2 is FQNNGV. CDR3 length: 16 amino acids. V lost 4 bases, J lost 3 bases, and 9 bases stayed unmatched. This CDR3 reads CASSSTGGRVDTEAFF. The CDR3 DNA follows: TGTGCCAGCAGCTCTACAGGGGGCAGGGTAGACACTGAAGCTTTCTTT.

The chain has TRBV30 and TRBJ1-5; no firm D call. Trimming took off 0 bases at V and 5 bases at J, with 17 bases between the two ends. Germline loops: CDR1 GTSNPN, CDR2 SVGIG (reference sequence). CDR3 length equals 16 residues. Here the CDR3 DNA reads TGTGCCTGGAGTGTACAAAAAGGCAGGAAGTATCAGCCCCAGCATTTT. It specifies CAWSVQKGRKYQPQHF.

The chain is built from TRBV11-2 and TRBJ2-1; D is unclear. The CDR3 totals 10 residues. V dropped 5 bases and J dropped 12 bases, with 8 bases sitting between them. From germline, CDR1 is SGHAT and CDR2 FQNNGV. The CDR3 DNA follows: TGTGCCAGCAGCCATCTATGGCAGTTCTTC. Translation gives CASSHLWQFF.

This chain uses TRBV7-3 with TRBJ2-5; the D gene is possibly TRBD2 (6 bases). Germline V gene data show CDR1 as SGHTA and CDR2 as FQGTGA. The CDR3 length is 14 residues. V lost 0 bases and J lost 2, with 7 bases in between. The CDR3 region is CASSLTSGQETQYF. CDR3 sequence (DNA): TGTGCCAGCAGCTTAACTAGCGGTCAAGAGACCCAGTACTTC. Supplemented by reference TRBV7-3 and TRBJ2-5, the full variable domain reads GAGVSQTPSNKVTEKGKYVELRCDPISGHTALYWYRQSLGQGPEFLIYFQGTGAADDSGLPNDRFFAVRPEGSVSTLKIQRTERGDSAVYLCASSLTSGQETQYFGPGTRLLVL.

The V call is TRBV12-3 or TRBV12-4, the J call TRBJ2-7; possibly TRBD1 for D (5 bases). V was trimmed by 6 bases and J by 5 bases, leaving 14 bases between them. The CDR3 loop spans 13 amino acids. CDR3 in DNA: TGTGCCAGCAGGGACAATAACCGGGACGAGCAGTACTTC. Its protein is CASRDNNRDEQYF.

The rearrangement uses TRBV7-2 and TRBJ2-1; 8 bases match TRBD1. The J segment lost 8 bases and the V segment lost 5 bases, leaving 11 bases of the junction unmatched. The CDR3 contains 15 residues. The germline V gene has CDR1 SGHTA and CDR2 FQGNSA. CDR3 DNA: TGTGCCAGCAGCCAACAGACAGGGGCTCGGGATGAGCAGTTCTTC. Its protein is CASSQQTGARDEQFF.

This chain connects TRBV11-2 to TRBJ2-7, with D unclear. Trimming left V 5 bases short and J 7 bases short, with 12 bases between. The CDR3 extends over 12 amino acids. Germline V gene data show CDR1 as SGHAT and CDR2 as FQNNGV. This chain's CDR3 is CASSPSRWEQYF. The CDR3 DNA reads as TGTGCCAGCAGCCCATCCAGGTGGGAGCAGTACTTC. Together with reference TRBV11-2 and TRBJ2-7, the CDR3 gives the full variable domain: EAGVAQSPRYKIIEKRQSVAFWCNPISGHATLYWYQQILGQGPKLLIQFQNNGVVDDSQLPKDRFSAERLKGVDSTLKIQPAKLEDSAVYLCASSPSRWEQYFGPGTRLTVT.

The J gene is TRBJ2-7, the V gene TRBV19; 9 bases line up with TRBD2. The V gene end was trimmed by 4 bases and the J gene end by 7 bases; junction bases not matched to a gene: 8. Germline lookup yields CDR1 LNHDA and CDR2 SQIVND (reference sequence). The CDR3 extends over 14 amino acids. The CDR3 bases are TGTGCCAGTAGTACGCTAGCGGGGCAGGGGGAGCAGTACTTC. It codes for CASSTLAGQGEQYF.

This chain links TRBV7-8 with TRBJ1-6, with 8 bases identical to TRBD1. Trimming removed 5 bases from V and 3 bases from J; junction bases left unmatched: 3. This CDR3 contains 15 residues. CDR1 is SGHVS and CDR2 is FQNEAQ in the germline V gene. In DNA, the CDR3 is TGTGCCAGCAGCCCCGGACAGGGCTATAATTCACCCCTCCACTTT. Translating gives CASSPGQGYNSPLHF.

The rearrangement uses TRBV5-6 and TRBJ2-1; D remains unclear. V was pared by 7 bases and J by 2 bases, with 10 bases between. Germline CDR1 reads SGHDT; CDR2 reads YYEEEE. This CDR3 comprises 13 residues. CDR3 nucleotide sequence: TGTGCCAGCTTTTCAGGCACCTACAATGAGCAGTTCTTC. As protein: CASFSGTYNEQFF.

About this clone: Distinct nucleotide sequences in the sample also encode this CDR3. The chain couples TRBV9 to TRBJ1-6, with D possibly TRBD1 on 5 matching bases. CDR3 length: 15 amino acids. The germline V and J ends were trimmed by 3 bases and 7 bases, with 14 bases remaining between them. Germline V CDR1 and CDR2: SGDLS, YYNGEE. The CDR3 reads CASSGTGDRNSPLHF. DNA of the CDR3: TGTGCCAGCAGCGGCACAGGTGATCGAAATTCACCCCTCCACTTT.

A single count supports this clone. The J gene is TRBJ1-5, the V gene TRBV19; 9 bases fit TRBD1. Unmatched junction bases numbered 10, after V lost 7 bases and J lost 6 bases. Germline CDR1 and CDR2: LNHDA and SQIVND (reference sequence). This CDR3 has 15 residues. The CDR3 spells CASTPGQGAGQPQHF. CDR3 sequence (DNA): TGTGCCAGTACCCCGGGACAGGGAGCGGGTCAGCCCCAGCATTTT.

The chain joins TRBV30 to TRBJ1-1; no definite D call. V was clipped by 5 bases and J by 1 base, with 11 bases between them. Germline values: CDR1 GTSNPN, CDR2 SVGIG (reference sequence). The CDR3 is 13 residues long. The CDR3 DNA follows: TGTGCCTGGGCCCCGGGGTGGAACACTGAAGCTTTCTTT. Residues: CAWAPGWNTEAFF.

The CDR3 nucleotides read TGTGCCAGCAGCCCACTCACAGGGTCGGGCGGCTACACCTTC. Translating gives CASSPLTGSGGYTF. This chain links TRBV27 with TRBJ1-2, with TRBD1 as a possible D gene (6 bases). This CDR3 has 14 amino acids. V was cut by 6 bases and J by 8 bases, with 19 bases left in between. Germline V gene data show CDR1 as MNHEY and CDR2 as SMNVEV (reference sequence).

This clone was found a few times. The genes are TRBV5-1 and TRBJ1-1; D gene ambiguous. The CDR3 sequence is 15 residues long. Germline V gene data show CDR1 as SGHRS and CDR2 as YFSETQ. V lost 0 bases and J 1 base, leaving 10 bases between the germline ends. For the CDR3, the DNA is TGCGCCAGCAGCTTGGTCGCAGGAACGAACACTGAAGCTTTCTTT. Translated, it gives CASSLVAGTNTEAFF.

In this sample, this clone turned up a few times. The chain carries TRBV29-1 and TRBJ1-1; no definite D call. The germline V gene encodes CDR1 SQVTM and CDR2 ANQGSEA. V lost 2 bases and J lost 0, with 7 bases in between. This CDR3 is built from 13 residues. The CDR3 DNA follows: TGCAGCGTTGAAATACAGATGAACACTGAAGCTTTCTTT. It codes for CSVEIQMNTEAFF.

The CDR3, as DNA: TGTGCCAGCAGACTAGCGGGAGCGGCCGGGGAGCTGTTTTTT. Residues: CASRLAGAAGELFF. The chain combines TRBV2 with TRBJ2-2; 11 nucleotides match TRBD2. There are 14 residues in the CDR3. V was clipped by 6 bases and J by 6 bases; unmatched bases: 3. Germline V gene data show CDR1 as SNHLY and CDR2 as FYNNEI.

The V and J genes are TRBV7-2 and TRBJ1-2; maybe TRBD1 (5 bases). The CDR3 loop spans 13 amino acids. Trimming stripped 0 bases from V and 5 bases from J, with 7 bases between. CDR1 is SGHTA and CDR2 is FQGNSA in the germline V gene. The DNA of the CDR3 is TGTGCCAGCAGCTTAGCGACAGCTTATGGCTACACCTTC. Its translation is CASSLATAYGYTF. Full variable domain (rest looked up from reference TRBV7-2 and TRBJ1-2): GAGVSQSPSNKVTEKGKDVELRCDPISGHTALYWYRQSLGQGLEFLIYFQGNSAPDKSGLPSDRFSAERTGGSVSTLTIQRTQQEDSAVYLCASSLATAYGYTFGSGTRLTVV.

In DNA, the CDR3 is TGTGCCAGCAGCTTCGACACCGCAGGGGAGCAGTACTTC. Its translation is CASSFDTAGEQYF. This chain joins TRBV9 and TRBJ2-7; D perhaps matches TRBD1 (5 bases). This CDR3 comprises 13 residues. The germline V gene has CDR1 SGDLS and CDR2 YYNGEE. Trimming cost V 4 bases and J 7 bases, with 15 bases left between them. The entire variable domain, with the rest obtained from reference TRBV9 and TRBJ2-7, is as follows: DSGVTQTPKHLITATGQRVTLRCSPRSGDLSVYWYQQSLDQGLQFLIQYYNGEERAKGNILERFSAQQFPDLHSELNLSSLELGDSALYFCASSFDTAGEQYFGPGTRLTVT.

This CDR3 reads CASSGTDLAGGPPGSYNEQFF. In DNA form, the CDR3 reads TGTGCGTCATCGGGGACAGACCTAGCGGGAGGGCCCCCTGGCTCCTACAATGAGCAGTTCTTC. The chain joins TRBV2 to TRBJ2-1; 12 bases are shared with TRBD2. The CDR3 is made up of 21 amino acids. Germline lookup yields CDR1 SNHLY and CDR2 FYNNEI.

The chain combines TRBV6-5 with TRBJ2-1, with 7 bases aligning to TRBD1. Losses at the gene ends were 0 bases for V and 4 bases for J; bases not matched to a gene: 6. Germline CDR1 reads MNHEY; CDR2 reads SVGAGI. CDR3 length: 16 amino acids. The CDR3 DNA sequence: TGTGCCAGCAGTTACTCCCAGGGGGAGTGGTACAATGAGCAGTTCTTC. Its translation is CASSYSQGEWYNEQFF.

The rearrangement joins TRBV3-1 (or the pseudogene TRBV3-2) to TRBJ2-7; 12 positions agree with TRBD1. CDR3 size: 18 residues. Germline values: CDR1 LGHDT, CDR2 YNNKEL (reference sequence). V lost 3 bases and J lost 2; bases outside the gene matches: 11. CDR3 amino acids: CASSQTGQGAARTYEQYF. CDR3 DNA: TGTGCCAGCAGCCAGACGGGACAGGGGGCGGCTAGGACCTACGAGCAGTACTTC.

The sample holds one count of this clone. This chain uses TRBV12-3 or TRBV12-4 with TRBJ2-2; D perhaps matches TRBD2 (7 bases). V was shortened by 7 bases and J by 6 bases, with 9 bases between the two germline ends. The CDR3 extends over 12 amino acids. The CDR3 region is CASKGGPGELFF. The CDR3 nucleotides are TGTGCCAGCAAGGGGGGGCCCGGGGAGCTGTTTTTT.